This TCR beta chain was captured by sequencing in a study of cytomegalovirus exposure and HLA in healthy donors. Background on the study: HLA-typed donors were the source of 82 million or so unique TCRs, which an early data release held.

PCR amplification relied on 60 Vbeta primers (plus 13 Jbeta primers). Assay used: immunoSEQ multiplex PCR; TCRdb lists only in-frame clones, some missing. The sample holds 60,000 to 70,000 clones; approximately 80% are singletons and the top ten take under 3%. On this clone: The antigen is not known.

Whole-study findings and limits: Several of the most significant clusters appeared linked to common viral pathogens, based on a later analysis.

V lost 5 bases and J 3 bases, leaving 16 bases between the germline ends. This CDR3 is 16 amino acids long. CDR1 and CDR2 (germline): MNHEY, SMNVEV (reference sequence). The chain has TRBV27 and TRBJ2-2, with D perhaps TRBD1 (5 bases). The sample taken for sequencing was PBMCs. This receptor was taken from a woman in her twenties or thirties in good health and CMV-seronegative. The CDR3 bases are TGTGCCAGCAGTACTGGGATTCAGGGTGACACCGGGGAGCTGTTTTTT. This gives the protein CASSTGIQGDTGELFF.